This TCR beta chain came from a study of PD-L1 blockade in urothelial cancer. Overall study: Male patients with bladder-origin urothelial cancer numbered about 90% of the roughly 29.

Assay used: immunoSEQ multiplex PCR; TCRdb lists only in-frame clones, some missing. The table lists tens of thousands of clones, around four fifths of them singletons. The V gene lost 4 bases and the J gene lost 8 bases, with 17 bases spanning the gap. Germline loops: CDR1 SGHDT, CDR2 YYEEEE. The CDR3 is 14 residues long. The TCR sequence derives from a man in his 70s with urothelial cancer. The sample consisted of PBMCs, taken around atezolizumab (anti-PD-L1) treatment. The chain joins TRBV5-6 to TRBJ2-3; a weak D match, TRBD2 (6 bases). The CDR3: CASSPDTGVGTQYF. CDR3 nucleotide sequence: TGTGCCAGCAGCCCGGACACGGGGGTGGGTACGCAGTATTTT.